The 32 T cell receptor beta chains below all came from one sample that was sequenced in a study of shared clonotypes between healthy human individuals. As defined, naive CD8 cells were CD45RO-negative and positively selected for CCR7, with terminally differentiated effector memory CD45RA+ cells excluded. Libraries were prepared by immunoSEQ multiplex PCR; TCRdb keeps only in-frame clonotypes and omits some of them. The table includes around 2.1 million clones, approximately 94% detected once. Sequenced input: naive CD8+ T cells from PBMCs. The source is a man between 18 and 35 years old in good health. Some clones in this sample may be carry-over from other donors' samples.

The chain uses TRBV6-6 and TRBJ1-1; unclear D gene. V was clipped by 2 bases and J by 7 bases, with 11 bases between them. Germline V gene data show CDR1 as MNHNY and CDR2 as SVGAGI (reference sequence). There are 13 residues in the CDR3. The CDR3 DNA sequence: TGTGCCAGCAGTTACCCCGGGATCAGTGAAGCTTTCTTT. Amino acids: CASSYPGISEAFF.

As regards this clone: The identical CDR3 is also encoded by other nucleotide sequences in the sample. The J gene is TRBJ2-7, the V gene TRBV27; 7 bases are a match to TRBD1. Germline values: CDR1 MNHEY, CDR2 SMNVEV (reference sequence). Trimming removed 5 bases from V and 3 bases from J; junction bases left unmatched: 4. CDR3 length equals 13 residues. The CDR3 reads CASSPRQGYEQYF. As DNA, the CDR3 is TGTGCCAGCAGTCCGAGACAGGGCTACGAGCAGTACTTC.

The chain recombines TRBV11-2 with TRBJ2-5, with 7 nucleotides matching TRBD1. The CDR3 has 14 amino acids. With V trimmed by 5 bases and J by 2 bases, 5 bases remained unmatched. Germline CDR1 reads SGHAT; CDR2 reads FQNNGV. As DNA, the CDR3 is TGTGCCAGCAGCCTCCGGACAGGTCAAGAGACCCAGTACTTC. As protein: CASSLRTGQETQYF.

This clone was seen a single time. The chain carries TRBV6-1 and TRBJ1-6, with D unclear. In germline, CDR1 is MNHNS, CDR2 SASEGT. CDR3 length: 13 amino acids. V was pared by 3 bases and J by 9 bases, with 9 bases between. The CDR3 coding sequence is TGTGCCAGCAGTGACGACACATCTTCACCCCTCCACTTT. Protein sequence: CASSDDTSSPLHF.

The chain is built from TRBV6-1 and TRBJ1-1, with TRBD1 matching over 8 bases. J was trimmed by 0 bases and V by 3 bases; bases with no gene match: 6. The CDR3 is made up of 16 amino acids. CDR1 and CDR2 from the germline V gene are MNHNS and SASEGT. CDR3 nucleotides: TGTGCCAGCAGTGACCCCGGACAGGGCCTGAACACTGAAGCTTTCTTT. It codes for CASSDPGQGLNTEAFF.

The CDR3 spells CASRPSRADTQYF. The CDR3 DNA is TGTGCCAGCAGACCCTCTAGGGCAGATACGCAGTATTTT. The chain uses TRBV6-5 and TRBJ2-3, with unresolved D. Germline V gene data show CDR1 as MNHEY and CDR2 as SVGAGI. Deletions cut 6 bases from V and 4 bases from J, with 11 bases between. The CDR3 is 13 residues long.

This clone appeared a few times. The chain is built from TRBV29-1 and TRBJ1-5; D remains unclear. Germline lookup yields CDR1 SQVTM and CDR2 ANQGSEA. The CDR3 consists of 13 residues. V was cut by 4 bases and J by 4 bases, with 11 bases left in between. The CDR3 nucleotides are TGCAGCGTTGTCTCAGGAGGTAATCAGCCCCAGCATTTT. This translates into CSVVSGGNQPQHF.

The CDR3 bases are TGTGCCAGCAGCTACCCGGAGGCAGCGGCCTTCGGCTCCTACAATGAGCAGTTCTTC. Translated: CASSYPEAAAFGSYNEQFF. This chain links TRBV7-9 with TRBJ2-1; possible D gene TRBD2, 5 bases. CDR3 length: 19 residues. Trimming stripped 4 bases from V and 0 bases from J, with 22 bases between. CDR1 SEHNR and CDR2 FQNEAQ come from the germline V gene (reference sequence). The entire variable domain, with the rest obtained from reference TRBV7-9 and TRBJ2-1, is as follows: DTGVSQNPRHKITKRGQNVTFRCDPISEHNRLYWYRQTLGQGPEFLTYFQNEAQLEKSRLLSDRFSAERPKGSFSTLEIQRTEQGDSAMYLCASSYPEAAAFGSYNEQFFGPGTRLTVL.

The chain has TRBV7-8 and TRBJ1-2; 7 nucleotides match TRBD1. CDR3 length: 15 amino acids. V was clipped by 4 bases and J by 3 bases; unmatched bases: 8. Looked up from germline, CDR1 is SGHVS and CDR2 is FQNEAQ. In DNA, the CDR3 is TGTGCCAGCAGCTCCTTACAGGGGACTCACTATGGCTACACCTTC. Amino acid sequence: CASSSLQGTHYGYTF.

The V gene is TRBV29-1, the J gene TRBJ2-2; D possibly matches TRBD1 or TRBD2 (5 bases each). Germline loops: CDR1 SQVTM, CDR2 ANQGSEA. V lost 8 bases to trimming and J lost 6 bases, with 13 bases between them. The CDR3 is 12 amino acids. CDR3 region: CSTLVGAGELFF. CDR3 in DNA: TGCAGCACCCTGGTGGGGGCCGGGGAGCTGTTTTTT.

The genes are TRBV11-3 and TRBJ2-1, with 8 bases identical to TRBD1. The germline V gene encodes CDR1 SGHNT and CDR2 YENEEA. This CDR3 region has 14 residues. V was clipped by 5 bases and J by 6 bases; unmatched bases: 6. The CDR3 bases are TGTGCCAGCAGCCCCAGGGGGCTGGGCAATGAGCAGTTCTTC. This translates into CASSPRGLGNEQFF.

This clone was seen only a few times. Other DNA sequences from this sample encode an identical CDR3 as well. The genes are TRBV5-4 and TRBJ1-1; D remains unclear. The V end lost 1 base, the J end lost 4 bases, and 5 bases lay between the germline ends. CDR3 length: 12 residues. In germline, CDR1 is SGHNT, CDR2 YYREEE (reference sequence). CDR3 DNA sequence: TGTGCCAGCAGCTTGCTCGGCACTGAAGCTTTCTTT. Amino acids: CASSLLGTEAFF. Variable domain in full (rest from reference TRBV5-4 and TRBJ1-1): ETGVTQSPTHLIKTRGQQVTLRCSSQSGHNTVSWYQQALGQGPQFIFQYYREEENGRGNFPPRFSGLQFPNYSSELNVNALELDDSALYLCASSLLGTEAFFGQGTRLTVV.

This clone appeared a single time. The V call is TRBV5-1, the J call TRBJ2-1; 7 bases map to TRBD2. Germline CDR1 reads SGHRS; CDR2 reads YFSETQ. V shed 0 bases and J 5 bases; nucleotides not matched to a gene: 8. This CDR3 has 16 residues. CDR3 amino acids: CASSLALSGVNNEQFF. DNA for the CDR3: TGCGCCAGCAGCTTGGCCCTCAGCGGGGTTAACAATGAGCAGTTCTTC. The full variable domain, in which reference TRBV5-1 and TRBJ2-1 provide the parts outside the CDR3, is KAGVTQTPRYLIKTRGQQVTLSCSPISGHRSVSWYQQTPGQGLQFLFEYFSETQRNKGNFPGRFSGRQFSNSRSEMNVSTLELGDSALYLCASSLALSGVNNEQFFGPGTRLTVL.

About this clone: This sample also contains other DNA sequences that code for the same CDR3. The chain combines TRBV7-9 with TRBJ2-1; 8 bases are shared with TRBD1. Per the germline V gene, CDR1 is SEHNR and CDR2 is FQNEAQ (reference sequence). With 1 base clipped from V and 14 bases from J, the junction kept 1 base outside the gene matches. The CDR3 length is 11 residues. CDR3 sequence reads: CASSLGQGKFF. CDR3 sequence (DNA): TGTGCCAGCAGCTTAGGACAGGGGAAGTTCTTC.

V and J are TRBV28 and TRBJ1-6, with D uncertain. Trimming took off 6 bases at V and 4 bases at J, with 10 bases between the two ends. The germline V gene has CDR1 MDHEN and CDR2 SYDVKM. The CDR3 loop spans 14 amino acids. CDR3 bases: TGTGCCAGCAGGCGGAACTTTTATAATTCACCCCTCCACTTT. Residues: CASRRNFYNSPLHF.

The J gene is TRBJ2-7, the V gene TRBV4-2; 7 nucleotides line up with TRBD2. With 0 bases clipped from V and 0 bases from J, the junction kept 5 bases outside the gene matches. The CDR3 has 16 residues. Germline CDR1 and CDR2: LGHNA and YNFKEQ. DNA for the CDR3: TGTGCCAGCAGCCAAGAGGGAGGGGCCGACTCCTACGAGCAGTACTTC. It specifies CASSQEGGADSYEQYF.

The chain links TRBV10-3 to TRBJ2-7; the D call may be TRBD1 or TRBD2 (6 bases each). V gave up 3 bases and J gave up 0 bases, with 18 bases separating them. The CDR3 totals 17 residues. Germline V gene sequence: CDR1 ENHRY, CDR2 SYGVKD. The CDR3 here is CAISDILGGSSSYEQYF. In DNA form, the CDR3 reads TGTGCCATCAGTGATATCCTGGGGGGCTCCTCCTCCTACGAGCAGTACTTC.

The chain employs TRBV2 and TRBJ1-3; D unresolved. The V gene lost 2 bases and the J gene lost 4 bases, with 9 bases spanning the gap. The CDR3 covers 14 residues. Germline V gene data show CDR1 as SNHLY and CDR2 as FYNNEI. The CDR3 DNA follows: TGTGCCAGCAGTGAACTTAGGGCGGGAAACACCATATATTTT. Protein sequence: CASSELRAGNTIYF.

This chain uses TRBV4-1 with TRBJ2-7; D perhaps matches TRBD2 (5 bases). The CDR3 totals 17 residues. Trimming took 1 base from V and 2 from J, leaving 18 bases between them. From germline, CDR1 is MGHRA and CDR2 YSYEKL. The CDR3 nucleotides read TGCGCCAGCAGCCAAGCCCATGGGTGGGAGAGTCCCTACGAGCAGTACTTC. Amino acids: CASSQAHGWESPYEQYF.

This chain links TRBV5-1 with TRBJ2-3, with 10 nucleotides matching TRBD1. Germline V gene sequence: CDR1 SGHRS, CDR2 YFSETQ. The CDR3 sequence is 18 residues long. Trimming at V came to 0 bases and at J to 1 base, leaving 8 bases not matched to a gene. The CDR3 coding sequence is TGCGCCAGCAGCTTGGCACCCGGACAGGGGGAAGGCACAGATACGCAGTATTTT. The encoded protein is CASSLAPGQGEGTDTQYF.

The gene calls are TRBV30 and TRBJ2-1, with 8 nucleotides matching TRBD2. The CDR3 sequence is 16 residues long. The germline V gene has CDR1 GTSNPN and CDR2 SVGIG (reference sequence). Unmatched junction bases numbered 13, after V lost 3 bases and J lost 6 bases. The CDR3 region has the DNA TGTGCCTGGAGGGGACCCGGGACTAGAAGGCTCAATGAGCAGTTCTTC. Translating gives CAWRGPGTRRLNEQFF.

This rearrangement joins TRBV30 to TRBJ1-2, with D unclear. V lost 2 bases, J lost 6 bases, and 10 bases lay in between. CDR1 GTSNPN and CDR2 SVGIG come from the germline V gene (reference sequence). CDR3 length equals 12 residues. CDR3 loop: CAWSFLGNGYTF. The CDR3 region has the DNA TGTGCCTGGAGTTTTTTAGGGAATGGCTACACCTTC.

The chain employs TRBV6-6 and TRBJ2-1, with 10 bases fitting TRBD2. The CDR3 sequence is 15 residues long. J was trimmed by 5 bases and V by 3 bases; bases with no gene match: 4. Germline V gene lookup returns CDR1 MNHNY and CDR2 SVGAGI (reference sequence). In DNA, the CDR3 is TGTGCCAGCAGTTATCTAGCGGGAGTCCACAATGAGCAGTTCTTC. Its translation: CASSYLAGVHNEQFF.

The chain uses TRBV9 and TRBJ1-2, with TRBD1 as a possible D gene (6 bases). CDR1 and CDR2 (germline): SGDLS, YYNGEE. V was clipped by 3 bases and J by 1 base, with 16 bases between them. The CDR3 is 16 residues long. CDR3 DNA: TGTGCCAGCAGCGAGCGACAGGCTAATCATAACTATGGCTACACCTTC. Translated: CASSERQANHNYGYTF.

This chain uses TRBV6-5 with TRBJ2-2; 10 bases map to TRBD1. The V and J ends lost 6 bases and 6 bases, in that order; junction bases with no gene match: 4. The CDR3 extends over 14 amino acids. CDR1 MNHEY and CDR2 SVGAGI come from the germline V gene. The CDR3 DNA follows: TGTGCCAGCAGACCGGACAGGGGGGCCGGGGAGCTGTTTTTT. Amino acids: CASRPDRGAGELFF.

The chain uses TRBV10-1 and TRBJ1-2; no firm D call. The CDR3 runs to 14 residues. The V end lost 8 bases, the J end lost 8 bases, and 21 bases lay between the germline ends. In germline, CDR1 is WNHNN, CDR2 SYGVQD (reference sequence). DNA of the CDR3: TGCGCCAGCGATCACGACGGAGGCTGTTCGGGCTACACCTTC. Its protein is CASDHDGGCSGYTF.

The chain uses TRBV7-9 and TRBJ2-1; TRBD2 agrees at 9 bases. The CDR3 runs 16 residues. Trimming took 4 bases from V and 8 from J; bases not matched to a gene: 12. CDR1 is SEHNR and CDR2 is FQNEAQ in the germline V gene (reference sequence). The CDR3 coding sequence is TGTGCCAGCAGCTGGGAGCTAGCGGGGTACCCCGATGAGCAGTTCTTC. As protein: CASSWELAGYPDEQFF.

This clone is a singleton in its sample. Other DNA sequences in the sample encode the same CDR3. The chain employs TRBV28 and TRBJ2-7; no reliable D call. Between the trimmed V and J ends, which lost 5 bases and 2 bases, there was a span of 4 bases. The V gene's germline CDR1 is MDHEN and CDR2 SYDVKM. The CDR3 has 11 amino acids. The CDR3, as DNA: TGTGCCAGCAGTCGCCCCTACGAGCAGTACTTC. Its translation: CASSRPYEQYF.

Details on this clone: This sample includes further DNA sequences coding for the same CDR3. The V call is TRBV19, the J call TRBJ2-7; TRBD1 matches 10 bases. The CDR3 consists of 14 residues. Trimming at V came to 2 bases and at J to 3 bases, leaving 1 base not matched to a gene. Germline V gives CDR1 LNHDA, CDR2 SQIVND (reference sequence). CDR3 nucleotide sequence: TGTGCCAGTAGTATACGGGACAGGGGCTACGAGCAGTACTTC. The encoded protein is CASSIRDRGYEQYF.

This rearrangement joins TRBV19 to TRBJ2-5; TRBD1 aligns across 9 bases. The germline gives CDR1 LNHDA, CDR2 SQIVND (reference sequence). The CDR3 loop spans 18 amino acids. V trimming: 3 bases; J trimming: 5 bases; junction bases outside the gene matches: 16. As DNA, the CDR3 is TGTGCCAGTAGTATTACCCCGGGACAGGGAAAGGGTTTCGAGACCCAGTACTTC. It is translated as CASSITPGQGKGFETQYF.

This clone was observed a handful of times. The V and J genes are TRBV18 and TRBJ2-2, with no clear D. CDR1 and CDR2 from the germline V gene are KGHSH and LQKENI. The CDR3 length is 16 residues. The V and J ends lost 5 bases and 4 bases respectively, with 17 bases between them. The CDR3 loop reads CASSSTRRGFTGELFF. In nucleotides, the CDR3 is TGTGCCAGCTCATCAACTCGAAGAGGATTCACCGGGGAGCTGTTTTTT.

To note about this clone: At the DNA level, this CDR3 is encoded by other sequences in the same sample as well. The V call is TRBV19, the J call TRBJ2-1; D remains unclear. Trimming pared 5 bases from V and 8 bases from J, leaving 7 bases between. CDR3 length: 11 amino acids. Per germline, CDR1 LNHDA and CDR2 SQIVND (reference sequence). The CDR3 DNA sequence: TGTGCCAGTAGTCCCGGCTATGAGCAGTTCTTC. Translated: CASSPGYEQFF.